Detailed here is one T cell receptor (beta chain). The data were taken from a study of control samples from healthy donors and cancer patients. V lost 5 bases and J 2 bases, leaving 10 bases between the germline ends. CDR3 size: 13 residues. In germline, CDR1 is LNHDA, CDR2 SQIVND (reference sequence). Method: immunoSEQ multiplex PCR; TCRdb's copy keeps in-frame clones and lacks some. This sample has 40,000 to 50,000 clones, with over 85% found just once. This clonotype originated in a woman between 50 and 59 years old with head and neck cancer. The chain recombines TRBV19 with TRBJ2-7; no reliable D call. The sequencing sample was made of PBMCs. This CDR3 is CASSQGSTYEQYF. For the CDR3, the DNA is TGTGCCAGTAGTCAAGGAAGTACCTACGAGCAGTACTTC.